This T cell receptor beta chain is drawn from a study of CD8+CD57+ T cells in acquired aplastic anemia. CDR3 and TCR beta VDJ profiling relied on genomic DNA as the template. TCRdb re-called the reads through MiXCR, storing one row per CDR3 protein. The table has 160,000 or so distinct CDR3 sequences, around 48% seen once. CDR3 length equals 12 residues. CDR1 and CDR2 (germline): SQVTM, ANQGSEA. Whoever was chosen for sequencing had shown CD8+CD57+ cell expansion by flow cytometry. Sample: sorted CD4+, CD8+, or CD8+CD57+ T cells (not recorded which) from PBMCs. V is TRBV29-1 and J is TRBJ1-2; D not certain. This TCR came from a human donor with aplastic anemia. The CDR3 DNA is TGCAGTGAGCCTGAAGGGAGCTATGGCTACACCTTC. Encoded protein: CSEPEGSYGYTF. Drawing the rest from reference TRBV29-1 and TRBJ1-2, the complete variable domain is SAVISQKPSRDICQRGTSLTIQCQVDSQVTMMFWYRQQPGQSLTLIATANQGSEATYESGFVIDKFPISRPNLTFSTLTVSNMSPEDSSIYLCSEPEGSYGYTFGSGTRLTVV.